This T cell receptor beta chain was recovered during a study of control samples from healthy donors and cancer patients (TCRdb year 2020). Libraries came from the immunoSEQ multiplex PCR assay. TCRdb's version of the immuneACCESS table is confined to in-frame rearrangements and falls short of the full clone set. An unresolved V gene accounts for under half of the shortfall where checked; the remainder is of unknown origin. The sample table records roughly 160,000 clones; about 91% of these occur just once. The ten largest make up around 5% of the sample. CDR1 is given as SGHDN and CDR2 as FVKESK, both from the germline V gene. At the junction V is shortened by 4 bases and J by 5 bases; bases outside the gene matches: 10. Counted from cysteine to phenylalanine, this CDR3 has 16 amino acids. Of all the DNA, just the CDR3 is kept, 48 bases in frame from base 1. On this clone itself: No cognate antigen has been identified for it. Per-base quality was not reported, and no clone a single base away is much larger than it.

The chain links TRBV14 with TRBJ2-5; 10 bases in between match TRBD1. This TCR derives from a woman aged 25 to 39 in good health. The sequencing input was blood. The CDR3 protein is CASSRLLGQGTETQYF. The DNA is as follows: TGTGCCAGCAGCCGACTTTTGGGACAGGGGACCGAGACCCAGTACTTC.